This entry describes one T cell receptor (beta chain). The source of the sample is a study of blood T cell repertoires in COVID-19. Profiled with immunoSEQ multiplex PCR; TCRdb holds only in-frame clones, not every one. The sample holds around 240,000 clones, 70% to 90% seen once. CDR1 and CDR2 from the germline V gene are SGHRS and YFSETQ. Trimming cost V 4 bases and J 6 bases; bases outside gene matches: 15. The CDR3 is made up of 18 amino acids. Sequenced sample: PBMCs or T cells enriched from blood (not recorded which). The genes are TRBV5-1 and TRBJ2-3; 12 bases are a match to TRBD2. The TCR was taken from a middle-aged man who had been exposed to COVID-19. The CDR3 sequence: CASSPWLLAGGRGDTQYF. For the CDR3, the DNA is TGCGCCAGCAGCCCATGGTTACTAGCGGGAGGCCGCGGGGATACGCAGTATTTT.